The 31 T cell receptor beta chains given below trace back to one sample, sequenced in a study of CD8+ T cells in alopecia areata. Indicated treatment: oral pan-JAK inhibitor, 5-10 mg twice daily. RNA extraction was followed by reverse transcription into cDNA, which acted as the sequencing template. Sequencing used immunoSEQ multiplex PCR; TCRdb keeps in-frame clones, though not all of them. The data show roughly 200,000 clones, around two fifths seen once. The sequenced sample was CD4+ T cells sorted from blood, obtained at roughly week 30, from a patient treated with tofacitinib. These receptor sequences come from a human donor with alopecia areata.

This clone has more than one count but fewer than ten. J is TRBJ2-5 and V is TRBV4-1, with D perhaps matching TRBD1 (5 bases). CDR1 is MGHRA, CDR2 YSYEKL, per germline. This CDR3 region has 15 residues. V was clipped by 1 base and J by 4 bases, with 13 bases between them. CDR3 in amino acids: CASSQVANTGETQYF. In DNA, the CDR3 is TGCGCCAGCAGCCAAGTGGCGAACACAGGAGAGACCCAGTACTTC.

The V call is TRBV6-5, the J call TRBJ1-2; tentatively, D is TRBD1 (6 bases). Trimming cost V 0 bases and J 4 bases, with 15 bases left between them. The CDR3 extends over 16 amino acids. Germline CDR1 and CDR2: MNHEY and SVGAGI. Here the CDR3 DNA reads TGTGCCAGCAGTTACTCGACAGGTTCGGGCTTCTATGGCTACACCTTC. As protein: CASSYSTGSGFYGYTF.

CDR3 loop: CAWSVLGQGTGELFF. CDR3 nucleotide sequence: TGTGCCTGGAGTGTGTTGGGGCAGGGAACCGGGGAGCTGTTTTTT. This chain links TRBV30 with TRBJ2-2, with D tentatively TRBD1 (5 bases). Between the trimmed V and J ends, which lost 0 bases and 5 bases, there was a span of 13 bases. The CDR3 totals 15 residues. Germline V CDR1 and CDR2: GTSNPN, SVGIG (reference sequence).

A remark on this clone: Other DNA sequences within the sample encode an identical CDR3. The genes are TRBV11-2 and TRBJ2-2, with no clear D. The germline CDR1 and CDR2 sequences are SGHAT and FQNNGV. With 3 bases removed from V and 2 bases from J, the gap between germline ends came to 4 bases. This CDR3 contains 13 residues. CDR3 region: CASSFTNTGELFF. Here the CDR3 DNA reads TGTGCCAGCAGCTTTACTAACACCGGGGAGCTGTTTTTT.

This clone is labeled as medium-sized. This sequence joins TRBV7-2 and TRBJ2-7; TRBD1 aligns across 8 bases. The CDR3 is made up of 14 amino acids. Germline lookup yields CDR1 SGHTA and CDR2 FQGNSA. V lost 3 bases to trimming and J lost 2 bases; unmatched junction nucleotides: 3. This CDR3 reads CASSFGTGAYEQYF. In nucleotides, the CDR3 is TGTGCCAGCAGCTTCGGGACAGGTGCCTACGAGCAGTACTTC.

The V gene is TRBV30, the J gene TRBJ1-1, with D uncertain. Trimming took 0 bases from V and 1 from J, leaving 9 bases between them. CDR3 length: 14 amino acids. Germline CDR1 GTSNPN, CDR2 SVGIG (reference sequence). DNA for the CDR3: TGTGCCTGGAGTGTACTCATTGGGAACACTGAAGCTTTCTTT. This translates into CAWSVLIGNTEAFF.

The chain combines TRBV18 with TRBJ2-5; the match to TRBD1 covers 7 bases. In germline, CDR1 is KGHSH, CDR2 LQKENI. V gave up 4 bases and J gave up 3 bases; unmatched junction bases: 2. The length of the CDR3 is 13 residues. CDR3 nucleotides: TGTGCCAGCTCACGACAGGGAGAAGAGACCCAGTACTTC. Its translation is CASSRQGEETQYF.

This clone was detected once. The chain carries TRBV5-1 and TRBJ1-2; tentative D call: TRBD1 (5 bases). This CDR3 has 14 residues. V lost 0 bases to trimming and J lost 8 bases, with 14 bases between them. The V gene's germline CDR1 is SGHRS and CDR2 YFSETQ. CDR3 DNA: TGCGCCAGCAGCTTGGGACAGACGGTTTCCGGCTACACCTTC. Its translation is CASSLGQTVSGYTF. Full variable domain (rest looked up from reference TRBV5-1 and TRBJ1-2): KAGVTQTPRYLIKTRGQQVTLSCSPISGHRSVSWYQQTPGQGLQFLFEYFSETQRNKGNFPGRFSGRQFSNSRSEMNVSTLELGDSALYLCASSLGQTVSGYTFGSGTRLTVV.

The CDR3 loop reads CASSVAQTSYNEQFF. CDR3 nucleotide sequence: TGTGCCAGCAGCGTAGCCCAGACCTCCTACAATGAGCAGTTCTTC. V usage is TRBV9 and J usage is TRBJ2-1; D call uncertain. Trimming left V 0 bases short and J 0 bases short, with 7 bases between. There are 15 residues in the CDR3. Germline CDR1 reads SGDLS; CDR2 reads YYNGEE.

A few counts support this clone. This chain joins TRBV30 and TRBJ2-1, with 7 nucleotides matching TRBD1. The CDR3 has 15 amino acids. The V gene end was trimmed by 2 bases and the J gene end by 5 bases; junction bases not matched to a gene: 9. Germline lookup yields CDR1 GTSNPN and CDR2 SVGIG (reference sequence). CDR3 amino acids: CAWSRRQGRNNEQFF. The DNA of the CDR3 is TGTGCCTGGAGTCGGAGACAGGGTAGGAACAATGAGCAGTTCTTC.

This clone has more than one count but fewer than ten. Additional DNA sequences in this sample encode the identical CDR3. The rearrangement links TRBV9 to TRBJ1-1; D gene uncertain. Germline V gene sequence: CDR1 SGDLS, CDR2 YYNGEE. CDR3 length: 13 residues. Trimming removed 2 bases from V and 1 base from J, with 6 bases in between. CDR3: CASSVTANTEAFF. The CDR3 coding sequence is TGTGCCAGCAGCGTCACCGCGAACACTGAAGCTTTCTTT.

J is TRBJ2-2 and V is TRBV4-1, with TRBD2 identical over 10 bases. Germline CDR1 and CDR2: MGHRA and YSYEKL. The V and J ends lost 3 bases and 4 bases, in that order; junction bases with no gene match: 5. This CDR3 is built from 16 residues. The CDR3 here is CASSHGLAELTGELFF. The CDR3 DNA follows: TGCGCCAGCAGCCATGGACTAGCGGAGCTCACCGGGGAGCTGTTTTTT.

This clone was seen a few times. Additional DNA sequences in this sample encode the identical CDR3. The V call is TRBV7-9, the J call TRBJ2-1; 7 bases align to TRBD2. Trimming cost V 3 bases and J 6 bases; bases outside gene matches: 8. In germline, CDR1 is SEHNR, CDR2 FQNEAQ (reference sequence). This CDR3 is 15 amino acids long. CDR3 coding DNA: TGTGCCAGCAGCTTGGGGCTAGCGGAGACCAATGAGCAGTTCTTC. It yields the protein CASSLGLAETNEQFF.

This clone has only a few counts. The chain carries TRBV27 and TRBJ1-2, with a tentative D call TRBD1 (5 bases). The CDR3 has 14 amino acids. Trimming removed 2 bases at V and 6 bases at J, with 13 bases between. Per the germline V gene, CDR1 is MNHEY and CDR2 is SMNVEV (reference sequence). The CDR3 sequence is CASSLLGDPHGYTF. CDR3 nucleotide sequence: TGTGCCAGCAGTTTACTGGGGGACCCTCATGGCTACACCTTC.

V and J are TRBV30 and TRBJ1-1; D call uncertain. Trimming cost V 2 bases and J 1 base, with 8 bases left between them. Germline V gene sequence: CDR1 GTSNPN, CDR2 SVGIG (reference sequence). The CDR3 runs 13 residues. The DNA of the CDR3 is TGTGCCTGGAGTCTAAACAGGAACACTGAAGCTTTCTTT. It translates to CAWSLNRNTEAFF.

In its sample, this clone was seen a few times. This chain connects TRBV5-6 to TRBJ2-3; 8 bases map to TRBD2. CDR3 size: 17 residues. With V trimmed by 2 bases and J by 6 bases, 14 bases remained unmatched. Germline V gene sequence: CDR1 SGHDT, CDR2 YYEEEE. CDR3 sequence reads: CASSFIGTRSLRDTQYF. The CDR3 DNA follows: TGTGCCAGCAGCTTTATCGGGACTAGGTCGTTAAGGGATACGCAGTATTTT.

This clone was counted between two and nine times. The chain combines TRBV18 with TRBJ2-3; a weak D match, TRBD1 (6 bases). This CDR3 contains 18 residues. V was shortened by 4 bases and J by 3 bases, with 23 bases between the two germline ends. Germline-derived CDR1 and CDR2 are KGHSH and LQKENI. CDR3 nucleotide sequence: TGTGCCAGCTCACGCACCACGATTCGGGACACTGGGACAGATACGCAGTATTTT. As protein: CASSRTTIRDTGTDTQYF.

This clone was found a few times. The V and J genes are TRBV9 and TRBJ2-3, with 13 bases fitting TRBD2. The CDR3 runs 15 residues. Germline loops: CDR1 SGDLS, CDR2 YYNGEE. V lost 4 bases to trimming and J lost 4 bases; unmatched junction nucleotides: 3. The CDR3 is CASSPGLAGADTQYF. The DNA of the CDR3 is TGTGCCAGCAGCCCCGGACTAGCGGGGGCAGATACGCAGTATTTT.

The V gene is TRBV29-1, the J gene TRBJ2-6; D is undetermined. The V end lost 5 bases, the J end lost 1 base, and 9 bases lay between the germline ends. Germline values: CDR1 SQVTM, CDR2 ANQGSEA. The CDR3 length is 14 residues. CDR3 region: CSVSSFSGANVLTF. CDR3 nucleotide sequence: TGCAGCGTTTCCAGTTTTTCTGGGGCCAACGTCCTGACTTTC.

The V and J genes are TRBV9 and TRBJ1-1; the D is unclear. CDR3 length: 14 amino acids. Trimming took off 3 bases at V and 0 bases at J, with 9 bases between the two ends. Germline V gene lookup returns CDR1 SGDLS and CDR2 YYNGEE. The CDR3 DNA sequence: TGTGCCAGCAGCGAGGACGCCCTGAACACTGAAGCTTTCTTT. Its translation is CASSEDALNTEAFF.

The rearrangement joins TRBV29-1 to TRBJ1-4; 8 nucleotides agree with TRBD1. V dropped 6 bases and J dropped 0; count of bases not matched to a gene: 6. This CDR3 is built from 15 residues. Per germline, CDR1 SQVTM and CDR2 ANQGSEA. CDR3 nucleotides: TGCAGCGTCCGACAGGGGCTTACAACTAATGAAAAACTGTTTTTT. This encodes CSVRQGLTTNEKLFF.

This clone showed up just a few times. The chain employs TRBV18 and TRBJ1-1, with D maybe TRBD1 (5 bases). This CDR3 is built from 12 residues. Per germline, CDR1 KGHSH and CDR2 LQKENI. V shed 6 bases and J shed 5 bases, with 10 bases lying between them. CDR3 DNA: TGTGCCAGCTCGTCAGGGCTGACTGAAGCTTTCTTT. Translating gives CASSSGLTEAFF.

This clone was recorded a few times. The rearrangement uses TRBV7-9 and TRBJ2-2; no reliable D call. The CDR3 runs to 11 residues. Trimming removed 5 bases from V and 7 bases from J, with 5 bases in between. Per germline, CDR1 SEHNR and CDR2 FQNEAQ (reference sequence). CDR3 sequence reads: CASSPSGELFF. The CDR3 bases are TGTGCCAGCAGCCCAAGCGGGGAGCTGTTTTTT. The full variable domain, with the rest looked up from reference TRBV7-9 and TRBJ2-2, is DTGVSQNPRHKITKRGQNVTFRCDPISEHNRLYWYRQTLGQGPEFLTYFQNEAQLEKSRLLSDRFSAERPKGSFSTLEIQRTEQGDSAMYLCASSPSGELFFGEGSRLTVL.

As regards this clone: An end of the junction does not agree with germline; a read error may underlie this. The genes are TRBV7-7 and TRBJ2-2; tentative D call: TRBD2 (5 bases). The germline CDR1 and CDR2 sequences are SSHAT and FNYEAQ (reference sequence). The length of the CDR3 is 15 residues. The chain's CDR3 is CASSRTSGNTGELFF. CDR3 nucleotide sequence: TGTGCTAGCAGCCGTACGAGCGGTAACACCGGGGAGCTGTTTTTT.

The table lists this clone with a few counts. The rearrangement links TRBV5-1 to TRBJ2-5; TRBD2 might be the D (5 bases). Per germline, CDR1 SGHRS and CDR2 YFSETQ. CDR3 length: 15 amino acids. With 0 bases removed from V and 1 base from J, the gap between germline ends came to 10 bases. CDR3 in DNA: TGCGCCAGCAGCTTGGACGGGAAGGTCCAAGAGACCCAGTACTTC. This gives the protein CASSLDGKVQETQYF.

The chain combines TRBV12-5 with TRBJ1-1; TRBD1 aligns across 9 bases. The CDR3 consists of 14 residues. V lost 6 bases, J lost 4 bases, and 6 bases stayed unmatched. Germline CDR1 is LGHNT and CDR2 is FRNRAP. The CDR3 reads CASGPGQGSTEAFF. The CDR3 DNA follows: TGTGCTAGTGGGCCGGGACAGGGAAGCACTGAAGCTTTCTTT.

This chain connects TRBV30 to TRBJ2-7, with 7 bases matching TRBD1. V trimming: 3 bases; J trimming: 2 bases; junction bases outside the gene matches: 7. The CDR3 runs to 14 residues. CDR1 GTSNPN and CDR2 SVGIG come from the germline V gene (reference sequence). The CDR3 loop is CAWRARTGPYEQYF. The CDR3 DNA sequence: TGTGCCTGGAGGGCTCGGACAGGCCCCTACGAGCAGTACTTC.

This clone was counted between two and nine times. The rearrangement links TRBV5-4 to TRBJ2-6, with 8 bases matching TRBD1. The germline V gene has CDR1 SGHNT and CDR2 YYREEE (reference sequence). The CDR3 runs to 18 residues. J was trimmed by 0 bases and V by 4 bases; bases with no gene match: 9. The CDR3 here is CASSILGTGASGANVLTF. The CDR3 DNA reads as TGTGCCAGCAGCATACTGGGGACAGGAGCCTCTGGGGCCAACGTCCTGACTTTC.

This clone was observed a few times. V gene TRBV5-1 combines with J gene TRBJ1-1; D not certain. Trimming cost V 0 bases and J 1 base, with 7 bases left between them. CDR1 is SGHRS and CDR2 is YFSETQ in the germline V gene. The CDR3 runs to 14 residues. The CDR3 DNA reads TGCGCCAGCAGCTTGGAATTGGGGAACACTGAAGCTTTCTTT. Protein: CASSLELGNTEAFF. Supplemented by reference TRBV5-1 and TRBJ1-1, the full variable domain reads KAGVTQTPRYLIKTRGQQVTLSCSPISGHRSVSWYQQTPGQGLQFLFEYFSETQRNKGNFPGRFSGRQFSNSRSEMNVSTLELGDSALYLCASSLELGNTEAFFGQGTRLTVV.

The CDR3 sequence is CATSRAFKGGAKNIQYF. The CDR3 DNA is TGTGCCACCAGCAGAGCCTTTAAGGGGGGAGCCAAAAACATTCAGTACTTC. The chain recombines TRBV15 with TRBJ2-4; D is possibly TRBD1 or TRBD2 (6 bases each). V lost 1 base, J lost 0 bases, and 13 bases lay in between. From germline, CDR1 is LNHNV and CDR2 YYDKDF (reference sequence). The CDR3 consists of 17 residues.

This clone was seen more than once but under ten times. This rearrangement joins TRBV18 to TRBJ1-1, with a possible D match to TRBD1 (6 bases). This CDR3 region has 15 residues. Germline loops: CDR1 KGHSH, CDR2 LQKENI. The ends were cut back, 4 bases at V and 1 base at J, with 13 bases in the middle. DNA for the CDR3: TGTGCCAGCTCACGCGGGGGGGGCGCGAACACTGAAGCTTTCTTT. Its translation: CASSRGGGANTEAFF.